Only a few counts were recorded for the clone carrying this T cell receptor (beta chain). TCRdb's copy holds only in-frame clones and misses some; the assay was immunoSEQ multiplex PCR. The sample includes roughly 70,000 clones, roughly 84% of them seen just once. This specimen comes from a study of control samples from healthy donors and cancer patients. Between the trimmed V and J ends, which lost 2 bases and 4 bases, there was a span of 19 bases. CDR3 length: 16 residues. Germline V gives CDR1 SGHTS, CDR2 YDEGEE. The chain has TRBV5-8 and TRBJ2-7; D may be TRBD1 or TRBD2 (5 bases each). Sequences were obtained from blood. The sequence was collected from a man aged 50 or older in good health. CDR3 sequence: CASSFSLGRRGYEQYF. In DNA form, the CDR3 reads TGTGCCAGCAGCTTTTCGCTGGGGCGCCGGGGTTACGAGCAGTACTTC. The full variable domain, rest sourced from reference TRBV5-8 and TRBJ2-7, is EAGVTQSPTHLIKTRGQQATLRCSPISGHTSVYWYQQALGLGLQFLLWYDEGEERNRGNFPPRFSGRQFPNYSSELNVNALELEDSALYLCASSFSLGRRGYEQYFGPGTRLTVT.